Below, one T cell receptor beta chain is given with its context. Its antigen is not identified. CDR1 and CDR2 (germline): SEHNR, FQNEAQ (reference sequence). This CDR3 comprises 15 residues. V was clipped by 3 bases and J by 1 base; unmatched bases: 4. This sample was taken from a study of T cell responses to AZD1222 COVID-19 vaccine. Study-level findings and limits: Per reports, nearly half of all spike-specific TCRs target regions that are unmutated in variants. Vaccine-associated CD4 TCRs ranged over spike, dominating at 160-218 and 743-854.

The protocol was immunoSEQ multiplex PCR, while the TCRdb copy is restricted to in-frame clones and leaves out a portion. The sample contains some 150,000 clones, around 87% of which appear only once. Second doses at about 4 or about 12 weeks were pooled. The source of this sequence is an adult who received the AZD1222 COVID-19 vaccine. The material sequenced was peripheral blood, taken 28 days after the second AZD1222 dose. The chain links TRBV7-9 to TRBJ2-3; 7 bases line up with TRBD2. CDR3 protein: CASSFVAGGTDTQYF. The CDR3 DNA follows: TGTGCCAGCAGCTTTGTCGCGGGGGGCACAGATACGCAGTATTTT.